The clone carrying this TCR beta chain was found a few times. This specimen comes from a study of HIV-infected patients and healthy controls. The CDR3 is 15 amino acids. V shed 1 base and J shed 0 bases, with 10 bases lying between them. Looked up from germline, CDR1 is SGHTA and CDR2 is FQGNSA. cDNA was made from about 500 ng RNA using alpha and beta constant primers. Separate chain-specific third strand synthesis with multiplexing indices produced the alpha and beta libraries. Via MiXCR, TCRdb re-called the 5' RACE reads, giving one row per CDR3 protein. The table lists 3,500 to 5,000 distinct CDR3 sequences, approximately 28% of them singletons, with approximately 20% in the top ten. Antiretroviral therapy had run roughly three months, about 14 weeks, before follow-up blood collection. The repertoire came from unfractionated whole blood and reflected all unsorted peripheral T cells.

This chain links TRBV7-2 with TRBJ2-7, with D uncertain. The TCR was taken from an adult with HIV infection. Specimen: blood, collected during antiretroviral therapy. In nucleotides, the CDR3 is TGTGCCAGCAGCTTAGGCCTTATAGCCTCCTACGAGCAGTACTTC. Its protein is CASSLGLIASYEQYF.